This TCR beta chain was recovered during a study of blood T cell repertoires in COVID-19. Study background: Acute and convalescent COVID-19 samples came from the United States, Italy and Spain. The cDNA or gDNA used as material had been derived from T cells, B-cell-depleted T cells, or PBMCs.

The germline V gene encodes CDR1 MNHEY and CDR2 SVGAGI. The ends lost 10 bases at V and 0 bases at J; junction bases unmatched: 5. This CDR3 contains 13 residues. Original analysis: Counts of nucleated cells, estimated from reference gene primer amplification, were obtained. The method was immunoSEQ multiplex PCR; TCRdb's version includes in-frame clones alone and lacks a portion of them. V and J calls and clone size are copied from that table; D and trimming were computed from the DNA. The repertoire holds some 170,000 clones, with roughly 87% as singletons. Source material: peripheral blood. This sequence was found in a woman in her 70s with acute or convalescent COVID-19. The rearrangement links TRBV6-5 to TRBJ1-1, with TRBD1 identical over 7 bases. CDR3 sequence (DNA): TGTGCCACCACGGGACAGATGAACACTGAAGCTTTCTTT. It yields the protein CATTGQMNTEAFF.